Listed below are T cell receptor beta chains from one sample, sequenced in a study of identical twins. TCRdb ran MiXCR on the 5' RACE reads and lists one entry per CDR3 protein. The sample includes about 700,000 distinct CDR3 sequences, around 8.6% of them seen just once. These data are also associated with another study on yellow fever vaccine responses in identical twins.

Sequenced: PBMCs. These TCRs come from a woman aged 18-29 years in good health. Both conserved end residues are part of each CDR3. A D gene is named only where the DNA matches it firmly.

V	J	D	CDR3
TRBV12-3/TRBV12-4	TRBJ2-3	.	CTSSLNSAGTYLTTDTQYF
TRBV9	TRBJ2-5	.	CASSVGGGGGETQYF
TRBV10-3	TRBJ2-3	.	CAIRGTLSTDTQYF
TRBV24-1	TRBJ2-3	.	CATSDIPTDTQYF
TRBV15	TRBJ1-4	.	CATSRETGPRREKLFF
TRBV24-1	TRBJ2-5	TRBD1	CATSDLGTGTETQYF
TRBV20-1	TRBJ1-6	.	CSARGLLNSPLHF
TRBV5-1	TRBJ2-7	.	CASSKLASDYEQYF
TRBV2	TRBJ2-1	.	CASSLDRGYELFF
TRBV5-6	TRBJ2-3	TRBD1	CASSSPFTLLGQGSTDTQYF
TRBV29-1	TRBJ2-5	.	CSVRAAGTIRVAQYF
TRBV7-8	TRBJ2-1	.	CASSLGLYEQFF
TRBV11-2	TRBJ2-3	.	CASSLGTLSTDTQYF
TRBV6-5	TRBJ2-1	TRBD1	CASSYSLGQGFLEQFF
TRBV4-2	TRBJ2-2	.	CASSQPRAVGVITGELFF
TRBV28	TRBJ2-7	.	CASSRGDRLPYEQYF
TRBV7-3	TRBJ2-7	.	CASSESVGGSYEQYF
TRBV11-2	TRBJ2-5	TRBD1	CASSARRPAFRDSQETQYF
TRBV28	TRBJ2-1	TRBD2	CASSLGWSAGGREQFF
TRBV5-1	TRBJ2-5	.	CASSLVTGRTEETQYF
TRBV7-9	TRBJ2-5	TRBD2	CASSLVAGGMETQYF
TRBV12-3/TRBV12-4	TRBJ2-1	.	CASGGLVIYNEQFF
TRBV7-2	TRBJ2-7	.	CASSFGASSYEQYF
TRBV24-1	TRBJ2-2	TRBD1	CATAGQGAGELFF
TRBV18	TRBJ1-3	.	CASSPPNWENTIYF
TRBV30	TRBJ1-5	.	CAWSVKGGSNQPQHF
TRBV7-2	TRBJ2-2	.	CASSLGGAAGELFF
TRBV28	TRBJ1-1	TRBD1	CASSSRTGKGTEAFF